Below are 17 T cell receptor beta chains sequenced from a single sample in a study of shared clonotypes between healthy human individuals. TCRdb's table, derived via immunoSEQ multiplex PCR, lists solely in-frame clones and lacks some. The sample shows a few hundred thousand clones, roughly four fifths of them seen only once. The sample was PBMCs. These TCRs come from a woman in her forties in good health. Some clones in this sample may be carry-over from other donors' samples.

The chain carries TRBV25-1 and TRBJ1-4; TRBD1 aligns across 8 bases. Germline V gives CDR1 MGHDK, CDR2 SYGVNS. The CDR3 runs to 16 residues. V lost 6 bases to trimming and J lost 8 bases; unmatched junction nucleotides: 14. DNA for the CDR3: TGTGCCAGCAGCGCGGGGGGACAGGCTATACGGGAAAAACTGTTTTTT. This sequence encodes CASSAGGQAIREKLFF. The variable domain in full, with the rest retrieved from reference TRBV25-1 and TRBJ1-4, is EADIYQTPRYLVIGTGKKITLECSQTMGHDKMYWYQQDPGMELHLIHYSYGVNSTEKGDLSSESTVSRIRTEHFPLTLESARPSHTSQYLCASSAGGQAIREKLFFGSGTQLSVL.

As regards this clone: This specimen includes other DNA sequences encoding the same CDR3. The V and J genes are TRBV18 and TRBJ2-5; D gene uncertain. The V end was cut by 2 bases, the J end by 3 bases, with 4 bases between. There are 12 residues in the CDR3. The germline V gene has CDR1 KGHSH and CDR2 LQKENI. The CDR3, as DNA: TGTGCCAGCTCACCAGGGGAAGAGACCCAGTACTTC. Its protein product is CASSPGEETQYF.

V gene TRBV6-1 combines with J gene TRBJ2-1; 7 bases map to TRBD2. Trimming removed 4 bases from V and 5 bases from J; junction bases left unmatched: 14. Germline CDR1 MNHNS, CDR2 SASEGT. The length of the CDR3 is 17 residues. The CDR3 DNA reads TGTGCCAGCAGTGTACCCCGGGGGAGCGGGATAAACAATGAGCAGTTCTTC. This translates into CASSVPRGSGINNEQFF.

The gene calls are TRBV5-6 and TRBJ2-7; no definite D call. Trimming left V 0 bases short and J 2 bases short, with 9 bases between. Looked up from germline, CDR1 is SGHDT and CDR2 is YYEEEE. The CDR3 sequence is 14 residues long. The CDR3 loop reads CASSLEGGTYEQYF. CDR3 DNA: TGTGCCAGCAGCTTGGAAGGCGGAACCTACGAGCAGTACTTC.

The chain recombines TRBV27 with TRBJ1-1; a possible D gene is TRBD1 (6 bases). The CDR3 consists of 13 residues. The V end lost 5 bases, the J end lost 1 base, and 8 bases lay between the germline ends. From germline, CDR1 is MNHEY and CDR2 SMNVEV (reference sequence). CDR3 sequence reads: CASSLDRNTEAFF. The CDR3, as DNA: TGTGCCAGCAGTCTGGACAGGAACACTGAAGCTTTCTTT.

As concerns this clone: A single base is all that separates this from a far larger clone, so a read error is likely. The sample contains more than one DNA sequence encoding this CDR3. The chain has TRBV30 and TRBJ1-2; a possible D gene is TRBD1 (5 bases). Germline assignment: CDR1 GTSNPN and CDR2 SVGIG (reference sequence). This CDR3 spans 13 amino acids. In nucleotides, the CDR3 is TGTGCCTGGAGTTTGGGACGGATCTATGGCTACACCTTT. Protein product: CAWSLGRIYGYTF. Full variable domain (missing parts from reference TRBV30 and TRBJ1-2): SQTIHQWPATLVQPVGSPLSLECTVEGTSNPNLYWYRQAAGRGLQLLFYSVGIGQISSEVPQNLSASRPQDRQFILSSKKLLLSDSGFYLCAWSLGRIYGYTFGSGTRLTVV.

The V call is TRBV28, the J call TRBJ2-7; 7 bases agree with TRBD1. V lost 4 bases, J lost 7 bases, and 7 bases stayed unmatched. CDR1 and CDR2 (germline): MDHEN, SYDVKM. There are 13 residues in the CDR3. The CDR3 bases are TGTGCCAGCAGTTACAGGGGCACTGGGGAGCAGTACTTC. It codes for CASSYRGTGEQYF.

This clone appeared once. This chain connects TRBV11-2 to TRBJ2-2; D gene ambiguous. Looked up from germline, CDR1 is SGHAT and CDR2 is FQNNGV. V was cut by 8 bases and J by 0 bases, with 10 bases left in between. The CDR3 sequence is 14 residues long. CDR3 protein: CASLEDPNTGELFF. The DNA of the CDR3 is TGTGCCAGCTTGGAAGACCCGAACACCGGGGAGCTGTTTTTT.

The chain has TRBV5-1 and TRBJ2-5, with TRBD2 matching 7 bases. The trim removed 3 bases at V and 2 bases at J, leaving 16 bases unmatched. Germline V gene data show CDR1 as SGHRS and CDR2 as YFSETQ. The CDR3 consists of 18 residues. The CDR3 DNA reads TGCGCCAGCAGCTCCCCGAGATTGAGTATGCGGGAGCAAGAGACCCAGTACTTC. This sequence encodes CASSSPRLSMREQETQYF.

This clone was seen just once. The chain recombines TRBV7-2 with TRBJ2-7; 14 positions agree with TRBD2. Per the germline V gene, CDR1 is SGHTA and CDR2 is FQGNSA. The CDR3 runs 16 residues. V trimming: 4 bases; J trimming: 5 bases; junction bases outside the gene matches: 7. The CDR3 protein is CASSSGTSGSFNEQYF. The CDR3 nucleotides read TGTGCCAGCAGCTCCGGGACTAGCGGGAGCTTCAACGAGCAGTACTTC.

The rearrangement uses TRBV25-1 and TRBJ2-2, with D possibly matching TRBD1 (5 bases). V dropped 2 bases and J dropped 7 bases, with 11 bases sitting between them. The CDR3 length is 14 residues. The germline gives CDR1 MGHDK, CDR2 SYGVNS. The CDR3: CASSEPLRGGELFF. DNA of the CDR3: TGTGCCAGCAGTGAACCCCTAAGGGGCGGGGAGCTGTTTTTT. Based on the CDR3 plus reference TRBV25-1 and TRBJ2-2, the full variable domain is EADIYQTPRYLVIGTGKKITLECSQTMGHDKMYWYQQDPGMELHLIHYSYGVNSTEKGDLSSESTVSRIRTEHFPLTLESARPSHTSQYLCASSEPLRGGELFFGEGSRLTVL.

The chain couples TRBV5-1 to TRBJ1-1, with a tentative D call TRBD1 (5 bases). With 1 base removed from V and 4 bases from J, the gap between germline ends came to 11 bases. The CDR3 has 14 residues. Looked up from germline, CDR1 is SGHRS and CDR2 is YFSETQ. The CDR3 nucleotides are TGCGCCAGCAGCTTGACCAGGGTGGGCACTGAAGCTTTCTTT. Translation: CASSLTRVGTEAFF. Combining the CDR3 with reference TRBV5-1 and TRBJ1-1 gives the whole variable domain KAGVTQTPRYLIKTRGQQVTLSCSPISGHRSVSWYQQTPGQGLQFLFEYFSETQRNKGNFPGRFSGRQFSNSRSEMNVSTLELGDSALYLCASSLTRVGTEAFFGQGTRLTVV.

The chain uses TRBV28 and TRBJ1-3, with TRBD1 identical over 7 bases. From germline, CDR1 is MDHEN and CDR2 SYDVKM. Trimming took 6 bases from V and 0 from J; bases not matched to a gene: 8. CDR3 length: 16 residues. The CDR3 DNA follows: TGTGCCAGCAGGAAACAGGGGACCGCCTCTGGAAACACCATATATTTT. It translates to CASRKQGTASGNTIYF. Full variable domain (missing parts from reference TRBV28 and TRBJ1-3): DVKVTQSSRYLVKRTGEKVFLECVQDMDHENMFWYRQDPGLGLRLIYFSYDVKMKEKGDIPEGYSVSREKKERFSLILESASTNQTSMYLCASRKQGTASGNTIYFGEGSWLTVV.

V gene TRBV23-1 combines with J gene TRBJ2-2; D possibly uses TRBD1 or TRBD2 (7 bases each). TRBV23-1 is annotated as an ORF whose role is uncertain. The ends were cut back, 3 bases at V and 6 bases at J, with 14 bases in the middle. CDR3 size: 15 residues. DNA of the CDR3: TGCGCCAGCAGTCATTCCAGGGGGGGCCCCGGGGAGCTGTTTTTT. It specifies CASSHSRGGPGELFF.

The chain carries TRBV4-2 and TRBJ1-1; 8 bases are a match to TRBD1. CDR1 and CDR2 from the germline V gene are LGHNA and YNFKEQ. V dropped 2 bases and J dropped 4; count of bases not matched to a gene: 9. The CDR3 is made up of 16 amino acids. The CDR3: CASSQTPTGVGTEAFF. The CDR3 nucleotides are TGTGCCAGCAGCCAAACTCCGACAGGGGTTGGCACTGAAGCTTTCTTT.

This chain connects TRBV9 to TRBJ2-1; D might be TRBD1 (6 bases). This CDR3 has 14 amino acids. Germline V gene sequence: CDR1 SGDLS, CDR2 YYNGEE. Trimming took off 4 bases at V and 8 bases at J, with 16 bases between the two ends. CDR3 sequence (DNA): TGTGCCAGCAGCAACCAAGGGGGTGAGGATGAGCAGTTCTTC. It yields the protein CASSNQGGEDEQFF.

The rearrangement links TRBV6-6 to TRBJ2-7; 7 bases are shared with TRBD1. The CDR3 consists of 15 residues. Germline V gene sequence: CDR1 MNHNY, CDR2 SVGAGI (reference sequence). V shed 5 bases and J 2 bases; nucleotides not matched to a gene: 9. CDR3 region: CASSVGTANTYEQYF. The CDR3 DNA reads as TGTGCCAGCAGTGTAGGGACAGCTAACACCTACGAGCAGTACTTC.